This TCR beta chain appears in the sequencing data of a study of regulatory T cells in long-lasting Graves disease. Study-level points and caveats: Limited sample numbers may have lowered accuracy.

Per the germline V gene, CDR1 is SQVTM and CDR2 is ANQGSEA. CDR3 size: 12 residues. V was pared by 3 bases and J by 2 bases, with 7 bases between. This clonotype showed up just a few times. Its antigen is unidentified. Researchers made TCR beta libraries by using iRepertoire HTBI primers and running Arm-PCR on CDR3 regions. One entry per CDR3 protein results from TCRdb running MiXCR on the multiplex PCR reads. The sample includes more than 400,000 distinct CDR3 sequences, around 15% of them seen just once. Time point defined: newly diagnosed GD, antithyroid drugs for less than 3 months. From PBMCs, RNA was extracted and then used to make the TCR library. The sample was also linked to a second study, of T cells in Graves' hyperthyroidism and ophthalmopathy.

This chain connects TRBV29-1 to TRBJ1-2, with D hard to call. The source of this sequence is a middle-aged man with Graves disease. The material sequenced was peripheral blood mononuclear cells (PBMCs), taken at new diagnosis, from a patient treated with antithyroid drugs. This CDR3 is CSVDRENYGYTF. The CDR3 region has the DNA TGCAGCGTTGATCGAGAAAACTATGGCTACACCTTC.